This record looks at one T cell receptor beta chain sequence and its context. Antigen specificity is unknown. CDR3 length: 14 amino acids. The V end was cut by 0 bases, the J end by 7 bases, with 9 bases between. This record comes from a study of T cells after yellow fever vaccination. Across the whole study: It was SMART-Seq v4 Ultra Low Input that prepared the fractions with low cell numbers. Study-level results: A large majority of primary-vaccination clones showed up again after the booster (96% CD4, around 85% CD8). Faster peaking, at day 5 versus 15, marked a secondary response that was weaker. Across the CD4 and CD8 compartments, a small share of clonotypes was present in both.

TCRdb reprocessed the 5' RACE reads via MiXCR and lists one record per CDR3 protein. The sample consists of approximately 300,000 distinct CDR3 sequences, approximately 7% of them appearing once. Specimen: PBMCs, collected approximately 47 days after the first yellow fever vaccination. V gene TRBV12-3 or TRBV12-4 combines with J gene TRBJ2-2; D is unresolved. The clonotype comes from a man between 18 and 35 years old who received the YFV17D yellow fever vaccine. The CDR3 loop reads CASSLADGYGELFF. The DNA of the CDR3 is TGTGCCAGCAGTTTAGCCGACGGTTACGGGGAGCTGTTTTTT.